Sequencing of this TCR beta chain was carried out in a study of cytomegalovirus exposure and HLA in healthy donors. Overall study: For the approximately 410 genotyped donors, approximately 83% fell within the Caucasian-associated ancestry cluster. Study conclusions and caveats: A later analysis found TCR association rates differed by HLA locus, highest for DRB1 and lowest for HLA-C.

Comment on this clone: Its target is unknown. The junction does not match germline at one end; this may be a read error.

The CDR3 loop spans 15 amino acids. Germline-derived CDR1 and CDR2 are LNHDA and SQIVND (reference sequence). The study ran its PCR with 60 Vbeta and 13 Jbeta primers. Under the authors' procedure: Tens of millions of unique TCR beta chains, some 11 million shared, were counted in a later analysis. TCRdb's copy holds only in-frame clones and misses some; the assay was immunoSEQ multiplex PCR. V, J and clone size were drawn from that table, and D and trimming were deduced from the DNA. Of around 100,000 clones in the sample, around three quarters were seen once. Sequencing was done on a sample of PBMCs. V gene TRBV19 combines with J gene TRBJ2-7; 7 bases are shared with TRBD1. This sequence was found in a man aged 30-40 years in good health and CMV-seropositive. CDR3 in DNA: TGTGCCAGTAGTATAGATGGGACAGTCTCCTACGAGCGGTACTTC. Amino acids: CASSIDGTVSYERYF.